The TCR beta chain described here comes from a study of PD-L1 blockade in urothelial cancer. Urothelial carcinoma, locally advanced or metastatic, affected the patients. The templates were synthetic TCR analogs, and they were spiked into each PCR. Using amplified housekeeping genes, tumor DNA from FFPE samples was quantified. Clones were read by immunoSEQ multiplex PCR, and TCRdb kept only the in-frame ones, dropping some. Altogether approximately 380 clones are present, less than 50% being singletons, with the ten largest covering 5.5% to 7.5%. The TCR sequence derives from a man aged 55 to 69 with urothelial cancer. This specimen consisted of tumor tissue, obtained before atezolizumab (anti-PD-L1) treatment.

In DNA form, the CDR3 reads TGTGCCAGCTCCGCACCAGTAAACACTGAAGCTTTCTTT. Translated, it gives CASSAPVNTEAFF. V and J are TRBV18 and TRBJ1-1; D is undetermined. Germline-derived CDR1 and CDR2 are KGHSH and LQKENI. The CDR3 has 13 residues. The V end was cut by 6 bases, the J end by 2 bases, with 10 bases between.